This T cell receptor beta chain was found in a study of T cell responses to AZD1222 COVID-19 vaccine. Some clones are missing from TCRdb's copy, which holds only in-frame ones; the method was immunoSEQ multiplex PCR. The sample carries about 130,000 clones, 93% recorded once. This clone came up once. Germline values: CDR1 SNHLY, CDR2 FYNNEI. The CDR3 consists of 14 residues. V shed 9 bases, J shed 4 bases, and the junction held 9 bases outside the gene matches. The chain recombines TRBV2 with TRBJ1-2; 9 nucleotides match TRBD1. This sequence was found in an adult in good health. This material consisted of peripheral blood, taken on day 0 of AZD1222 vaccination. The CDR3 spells CARVTLQGAYGYTF. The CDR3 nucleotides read TGTGCCAGGGTCACACTACAGGGGGCCTATGGCTACACCTTC.